This paragraph reports one T cell receptor beta chain. Its antigen is not known. This sample is part of a study of cytomegalovirus exposure and HLA in healthy donors. The table came from immunoSEQ multiplex PCR; TCRdb's copy has only in-frame clones and leaves some out. The sample lists roughly 59,000 clones, roughly 94% occurring once. Regarding the study as a whole: Using the classifier, cytomegalovirus status was reportedly diagnosed with high specificity and sensitivity.

Separate from the approximately 650-subject first cohort, the approximately 130-subject validation cohort was the one that the donors belonged to. Sequencing was done on a sample of PBMCs. The origin of this receptor is a woman in her late teens or twenties in good health and CMV-seropositive.

The CDR3 DNA follows: TGTGCCAGCTCACCATCACGGGGTCGAGAGACCCAGTACTTC. It yields the protein CASSPSRGRETQYF. The V and J genes are TRBV18 and TRBJ2-5, with D tentatively TRBD2 (5 bases). The length of the CDR3 is 14 residues. Germline V gives CDR1 KGHSH, CDR2 LQKENI. Trimming pared 2 bases from V and 4 bases from J, leaving 11 bases between.